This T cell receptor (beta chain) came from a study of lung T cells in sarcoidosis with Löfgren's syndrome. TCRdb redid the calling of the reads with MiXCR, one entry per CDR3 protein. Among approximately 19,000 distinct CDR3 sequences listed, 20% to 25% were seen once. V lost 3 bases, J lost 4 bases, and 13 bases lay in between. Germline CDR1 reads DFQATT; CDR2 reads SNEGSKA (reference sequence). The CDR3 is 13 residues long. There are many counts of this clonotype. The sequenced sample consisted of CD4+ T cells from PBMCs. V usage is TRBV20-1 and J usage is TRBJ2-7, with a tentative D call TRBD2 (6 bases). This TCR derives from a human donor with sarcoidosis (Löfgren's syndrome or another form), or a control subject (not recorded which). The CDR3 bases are TGCAGTGCTAGTGTGGTAGCGGTTTACGAGCAGTACTTC. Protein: CSASVVAVYEQYF.